The next 15 T cell receptor beta chains were all read from a single sample in a study of cytomegalovirus exposure and HLA in healthy donors (dated by TCRdb to about 2017). Library method: the immunoSEQ multiplex PCR assay. For the multiplex PCR, a mixture combining 60 forward primers for TCR Vbeta segments and 13 reverse primers for TCR Jbeta segments was used. As stored in TCRdb, this immuneACCESS dataset retains in-frame rearrangements with V and J assigned. A fraction of the clones does not appear; measured against another copy, unresolved V genes explain less than half of the discrepancy, and the remainder lacks a known reason. This sample holds around 210,000 clones; over 75% were observed only once. Of the sample, about 0.45% is held by the ten largest clones. The material sequenced was PBMCs. The receptors stem from a boy younger than 18 in good health and CMV-seronegative.

This chain joins TRBV7-2 and TRBJ1-2; D uncertain. The ends were cut back, 0 bases at V and 6 bases at J, with 14 bases in the middle. Germline V lookup: CDR1 SGHTA, CDR2 FQGNSA. The CDR3 extends over 15 amino acids. DNA of the CDR3: TGTGCCAGCAGCTTAGCGATGCGGGAGTTAGATGGCTACACCTTC. Translating gives CASSLAMRELDGYTF.

The V call is TRBV9, the J call TRBJ2-1, with 7 bases that match TRBD2. This CDR3 has 15 amino acids. In germline, CDR1 is SGDLS, CDR2 YYNGEE. V lost 2 bases to trimming and J lost 6 bases; unmatched junction nucleotides: 8. The CDR3 DNA reads TGTGCCAGCAGCGTGGGGGGGAGGGTATCCAATGAGCAGTTCTTC. Translating it yields CASSVGGRVSNEQFF.

This rearrangement joins TRBV9 to TRBJ2-2; D is possibly TRBD2 (6 bases). With 0 bases removed from V and 7 bases from J, the gap between germline ends came to 7 bases. The CDR3 extends over 13 amino acids. Germline values: CDR1 SGDLS, CDR2 YYNGEE. CDR3 DNA sequence: TGTGCCAGCAGCGTAGACGGGGGCGGGGAGCTGTTTTTT. Translation gives CASSVDGGGELFF.

A few counts support this clone. J is TRBJ2-7 and V is TRBV7-9, with TRBD2 identical over 10 bases. This CDR3 spans 15 amino acids. Germline lookup yields CDR1 SEHNR and CDR2 FQNEAQ (reference sequence). J was trimmed by 3 bases and V by 5 bases; bases with no gene match: 7. The CDR3 reads CASSSRAGGIYEQYF. CDR3 DNA: TGTGCCAGCAGCAGTCGAGCGGGGGGGATCTACGAGCAGTACTTC.

This clone is termed medium-sized. V usage is TRBV6-6 and J usage is TRBJ2-1, with a tentative D call TRBD2 (5 bases). V lost 2 bases and J 0 bases, leaving 5 bases between the germline ends. The germline V gene encodes CDR1 MNHNY and CDR2 SVGAGI (reference sequence). There are 14 residues in the CDR3. The CDR3 region has the DNA TGTGCCAGCAGTTACCGGGACTCCTACAATGAGCAGTTCTTC. Its translation is CASSYRDSYNEQFF.

This clone occurred once. The chain couples TRBV19 to TRBJ1-2; TRBD1 might be the D (5 bases). Germline V lookup: CDR1 LNHDA, CDR2 SQIVND (reference sequence). The ends were cut back, 5 bases at V and 0 bases at J, with 13 bases in the middle. This CDR3 is built from 15 residues. CDR3 DNA sequence: TGTGCCAGTAGTGAGCAGGGAACAGCTAACTATGGCTACACCTTC. This codes for CASSEQGTANYGYTF.

The chain recombines TRBV10-1 with TRBJ1-5; unclear D gene. With 2 bases removed from V and 6 bases from J, the gap between germline ends came to 8 bases. There are 13 residues in the CDR3. Looked up from germline, CDR1 is WNHNN and CDR2 is SYGVQD (reference sequence). The CDR3 DNA reads as TGCGCCAGCAGTGAGAGCCCACTTCAGCCCCAGCATTTT. Translating gives CASSESPLQPQHF.

The CDR3 bases are TGCGCCAGCAGCCATTCTCTCCGGCCGGGACAGATGAACACTGAAGCTTTCTTT. It yields the protein CASSHSLRPGQMNTEAFF. The chain is built from TRBV4-1 and TRBJ1-1; 7 bases align to TRBD1. Trimming at V came to 3 bases and at J to 0 bases, leaving 13 bases not matched to a gene. This CDR3 spans 18 amino acids. Per the germline V gene, CDR1 is MGHRA and CDR2 is YSYEKL.

This chain joins TRBV6-5 and TRBJ2-7, with 7 nucleotides matching TRBD1. Germline values: CDR1 MNHEY, CDR2 SVGAGI. The CDR3 has 14 residues. V was clipped by 0 bases and J by 2 bases; unmatched bases: 1. CDR3 coding DNA: TGTGCCAGCAGTTACTCGCAGGGGGCCTACGAGCAGTACTTC. Translating gives CASSYSQGAYEQYF.

This chain uses TRBV4-2 with TRBJ2-5; TRBD2 agrees at 8 bases. The end of the DNA aligns better with TRBJ2-7, so the J call may be wrong. The length of the CDR3 is 14 residues. The germline V gene has CDR1 LGHNA and CDR2 YNFKEQ. CDR3 protein: CASSQGGRNYEQYF. DNA of the CDR3: TGTGCCAGCAGCCAAGGCGGGAGGAACTACGAGCAGTACTTC.

The genes are TRBV9 and TRBJ1-6; TRBD1 might be the D (5 bases). CDR1 is SGDLS and CDR2 is YYNGEE in the germline V gene. The CDR3 covers 14 residues. V shed 0 bases and J shed 6 bases, with 7 bases lying between them. The DNA for the CDR3 is TGTGCCAGCAGCGTAGGACAGACTAATTCACCCCTCCACTTT. Protein sequence: CASSVGQTNSPLHF.

The chain uses TRBV29-1 and TRBJ1-1; D gene ambiguous. Germline values: CDR1 SQVTM, CDR2 ANQGSEA. Trimming cost V 8 bases and J 4 bases, with 17 bases left between them. The CDR3 spans 13 residues. The CDR3 coding sequence is TGCAGCCAAAGTGAGGGCCAGACCACTGAAGCTTTCTTT. Residues: CSQSEGQTTEAFF.

The chain joins TRBV19 to TRBJ2-7; tentatively, D is TRBD2 (6 bases). Germline V gene lookup returns CDR1 LNHDA and CDR2 SQIVND (reference sequence). Trimming shortened V by 6 bases and J by 10 bases, and 28 bases separated the two germline ends. The CDR3 is 16 amino acids. Here the CDR3 DNA reads TGTGCCAGTAGCACCTCCCCGGCGGGGAGGACTCTGAGACAGTACTTC. This gives the protein CASSTSPAGRTLRQYF. Looking up the rest from reference TRBV19 and TRBJ2-7 gives the full variable domain: DGGITQSPKYLFRKEGQNVTLSCEQNLNHDAMYWYRQDPGQGLRLIYYSQIVNDFQKGDIAEGYSVSREKKESFPLTVTSAQKNPTAFYLCASSTSPAGRTLRQYFGPGTRLTVT.

As DNA, the CDR3 is TGTGCCAGCAGCCAAGATCGGCGGGCCGAGGGCAACGAGCAGTACTTC. It codes for CASSQDRRAEGNEQYF. The chain joins TRBV4-2 to TRBJ2-7; D possibly corresponds to TRBD2 (5 bases). This CDR3 contains 16 residues. Between the trimmed V and J ends, which lost 0 bases and 5 bases, there was a span of 17 bases. Germline V lookup: CDR1 LGHNA, CDR2 YNFKEQ.

CDR3 nucleotide sequence: TGTGCCAGTATTTCGGGACAATATAATTCACCCCTCCACTTT. Residues: CASISGQYNSPLHF. The chain is built from TRBV19 and TRBJ1-6; weak D call: TRBD1 (6 bases). The CDR3 loop spans 14 amino acids. V lost 7 bases and J lost 4, with 11 bases in between. Per the germline V gene, CDR1 is LNHDA and CDR2 is SQIVND (reference sequence).